The next 9 T cell receptor beta chains were all read from a single sample in a study of T cell responses to AZD1222 COVID-19 vaccine. Profiling relied on immunoSEQ multiplex PCR, and the TCRdb table lists in-frame clones only, not all of them. The table lists 95,000 to 150,000 clones, around 94% of them singletons. Sequencing used peripheral blood, obtained on day 0 of AZD1222 vaccination. These receptors all come from an adult in good health.

V usage is TRBV30 and J usage is TRBJ2-3, with D tentatively TRBD2 (5 bases). Trimming removed 1 base at V and 6 bases at J, with 8 bases between. The CDR3 contains 12 residues. The germline V gene has CDR1 GTSNPN and CDR2 SVGIG (reference sequence). The CDR3: CAWSESGDTQYF. The CDR3 nucleotides read TGTGCCTGGAGTGAATCGGGGGATACGCAGTATTTT.

The gene calls are TRBV3-1 (or the pseudogene TRBV3-2) and TRBJ2-3; 12 nucleotides align to TRBD1. Germline V lookup: CDR1 LGHDT, CDR2 YNNKEL (reference sequence). V was clipped by 2 bases and J by 5 bases; unmatched bases: 5. The CDR3 contains 16 residues. CDR3 sequence reads: CASSQPGTGGLDTQYF. The CDR3 DNA reads as TGTGCCAGCAGCCAACCCGGGACAGGGGGCCTAGATACGCAGTATTTT.

The chain joins TRBV6-5 to TRBJ1-5; the D gene is possibly TRBD1 (5 bases). The CDR3 has 15 residues. With 8 bases removed from V and 1 base from J, the gap between germline ends came to 15 bases. CDR1 MNHEY and CDR2 SVGAGI come from the germline V gene. CDR3 region: CASSQTGVSNQPQHF. The DNA for the CDR3 is TGTGCCAGCTCCCAAACGGGGGTGAGCAATCAGCCCCAGCATTTT.

The chain recombines TRBV6-6 with TRBJ1-2, with D perhaps TRBD1 (6 bases). The CDR3 spans 14 residues. The V end lost 6 bases, the J end lost 7 bases, and 18 bases lay between the germline ends. In germline, CDR1 is MNHNY, CDR2 SVGAGI (reference sequence). CDR3 sequence: CASSSGHLGSGYTF. The CDR3, as DNA: TGTGCCAGCAGCTCGGGACATTTGGGCTCTGGCTACACCTTC.

The V gene is TRBV3-1 (or the pseudogene TRBV3-2), the J gene TRBJ1-5; tentatively, D is TRBD1 (5 bases). The CDR3 spans 18 residues. V gave up 1 base and J gave up 0 bases, with 16 bases separating them. CDR1 and CDR2 (germline): LGHDT, YNNKEL (reference sequence). This chain's CDR3 is CASSQGDPQAYSNQPQHF. CDR3 bases: TGTGCCAGCAGCCAAGGTGACCCACAGGCTTATAGCAATCAGCCCCAGCATTTT.

The rearrangement links TRBV5-1 to TRBJ2-3, with D perhaps matching TRBD1 or TRBD2 (5 bases each). The germline V and J ends were trimmed by 8 bases and 4 bases, with 20 bases remaining between them. CDR1 and CDR2 from the germline V gene are SGHRS and YFSETQ. This CDR3 comprises 15 residues. CDR3 sequence: CASNRDPRPSDTQYF. The CDR3 nucleotides read TGCGCCAGTAACCGGGACCCACGGCCTTCAGATACGCAGTATTTT.

The chain joins TRBV18 to TRBJ2-3; no reliable D call. Germline CDR1 KGHSH, CDR2 LQKENI. V was pared by 6 bases and J by 2 bases, with 9 bases between. CDR3 size: 13 residues. This CDR3 is CASSQESTDTQYF. Here the CDR3 DNA reads TGTGCCAGCTCTCAGGAGTCCACAGATACGCAGTATTTT.

V gene TRBV7-3 combines with J gene TRBJ2-1, with D tentatively TRBD2 (6 bases). This CDR3 spans 14 amino acids. V dropped 6 bases and J dropped 6 bases, with 15 bases sitting between them. Germline V gives CDR1 SGHTA, CDR2 FQGTGA. CDR3 sequence (DNA): TGTGCCAGCAGTCTCAGGGACTCCCCCAATGAGCAGTTCTTC. This encodes CASSLRDSPNEQFF.

The gene calls are TRBV7-6 and TRBJ2-7; 8 positions agree with TRBD2. From germline, CDR1 is SGHVS and CDR2 FNYEAQ. Unmatched junction bases numbered 14, after V lost 1 base and J lost 3 bases. The CDR3 sequence is 18 residues long. CDR3 region: CASSLEGPSGGAYYEQYF. CDR3 nucleotide sequence: TGTGCCAGCAGCTTAGAGGGCCCGTCCGGGGGGGCCTACTACGAGCAGTACTTC.